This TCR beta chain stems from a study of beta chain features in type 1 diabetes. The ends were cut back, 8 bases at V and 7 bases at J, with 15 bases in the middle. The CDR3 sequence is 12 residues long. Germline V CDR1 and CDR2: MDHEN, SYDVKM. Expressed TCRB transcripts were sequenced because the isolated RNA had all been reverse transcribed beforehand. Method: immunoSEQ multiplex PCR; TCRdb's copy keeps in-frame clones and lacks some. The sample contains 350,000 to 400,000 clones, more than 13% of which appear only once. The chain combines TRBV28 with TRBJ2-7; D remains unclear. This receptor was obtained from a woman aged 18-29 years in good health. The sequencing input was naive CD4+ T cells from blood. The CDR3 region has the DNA TGTGCCAGCCAACCACAAACGAGGGAGCAGTACTTC. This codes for CASQPQTREQYF.